Each of the 2 T cell receptor beta chains below was sequenced from the same sample in a study of beta chain features in type 1 diabetes. Investigators reverse transcribed all isolated RNA, so they sequenced expressed TCRB transcripts. TCRdb's copy holds only in-frame clones and misses some; the assay was immunoSEQ multiplex PCR. The sample comprises around 150,000 clones, over 7.5% of which are singletons, and 0.55% to 0.65% rests with the top ten. The source material was central memory CD4+ T cells from blood. These receptor sequences come from a man younger than 35 in good health.

This clone was seen ten or more times. The chain is built from TRBV5-1 and TRBJ2-2; D remains unclear. Per the germline V gene, CDR1 is SGHRS and CDR2 is YFSETQ. Trimming took off 3 bases at V and 5 bases at J, with 14 bases between the two ends. The CDR3 runs to 15 residues. The CDR3 loop is CASSSLVIETGELFF. The CDR3 DNA is TGCGCCAGCAGCTCTTTAGTGATCGAGACCGGGGAGCTGTTTTTT.

This clone has ten or more counts. The V call is TRBV7-9, the J call TRBJ2-7; no firm D call. Germline lookup yields CDR1 SEHNR and CDR2 FQNEAQ (reference sequence). V was clipped by 5 bases and J by 0 bases, with 5 bases between them. The CDR3 is made up of 12 amino acids. Here the CDR3 DNA reads TGTGCCAGCAGCCTCAGCTCCTACGAGCAGTACTTC. Its protein is CASSLSSYEQYF.